This T cell receptor beta chain was sequenced for a study of graft-versus-host responses after intestinal transplantation. Generated by immunoSEQ multiplex PCR, the TCRdb table keeps only in-frame clones and is missing some. Of some 46,000 clones listed, 90% to 95% were seen once; the top ten hold about 5.5%. This sample comprised PBMCs, obtained about 800 days after a first intestinal transplant, on the day of a second. The sequence was obtained from a human patient who received an intestinal transplant, so some T cells may come from the graft donor.

The CDR3 here is CASSLKAKGGQLSYEQYF. CDR3 coding DNA: TGTGCCAGCAGCTTAAAAGCTAAGGGTGGACAGCTCTCCTACGAGCAGTACTTC. The chain uses TRBV7-9 and TRBJ2-7, with TRBD1 as a possible D gene (6 bases). Germline V gene sequence: CDR1 SEHNR, CDR2 FQNEAQ (reference sequence). V gave up 2 bases and J gave up 0 bases, with 20 bases separating them. This CDR3 contains 18 residues.